The next 3 T cell receptor beta chains were all read from a single sample in a study of blood T cell repertoires in COVID-19. The protocol was immunoSEQ multiplex PCR, while the TCRdb copy is restricted to in-frame clones and leaves out a portion. The data contain about 300,000 clones, 65% to 90% of them singletons. Sequencing was done on a sample of PBMCs or T cells enriched from blood (not recorded which). Source of these receptors: a woman aged 18 to 35 who had recovered from COVID-19.

The CDR3 DNA is TGTGCCAGCAGCCCCTCCGGGAGCGCCCGTGGCGGGGAGCTGTTTTTT. Translation gives CASSPSGSARGGELFF. This rearrangement joins TRBV3-1 (or the pseudogene TRBV3-2) to TRBJ2-2, with D possibly matching TRBD2 (6 bases). This CDR3 is 16 amino acids long. Germline loops: CDR1 LGHDT, CDR2 YNNKEL (reference sequence). V was clipped by 4 bases and J by 7 bases, with 19 bases between them.

CDR3 amino acids: CASSQQVDSGNTIYF. The CDR3 region has the DNA TGTGCCAGCAGCCAGCAGGTGGACTCTGGAAACACCATATATTTT. The rearrangement links TRBV16 to TRBJ1-3, with D unresolved. Trimming took off 3 bases at V and 0 bases at J, with 9 bases between the two ends. From germline, CDR1 is KGHSY and CDR2 FQNENV. This CDR3 has 15 amino acids.

The chain uses TRBV5-1 and TRBJ2-1; 9 bases line up with TRBD2. The CDR3 is 15 residues long. The trim removed 8 bases at V and 4 bases at J, leaving 10 bases unmatched. CDR1 SGHRS and CDR2 YFSETQ come from the germline V gene. CDR3 nucleotide sequence: TGCGCCAGTACTGCCGGGACTAGCCGATACAATGAGCAGTTCTTC. Its protein product is CASTAGTSRYNEQFF.